This TCR beta chain was sequenced in a study of shared clonotypes between healthy human individuals. Overall study context: Sampling drew on donors who were two women and a few men aged 18 to 49. Findings and caveats of the study: Lower generation probabilities were found for non-shared clonotypes than for those shared by all four donors.

Generated by immunoSEQ multiplex PCR, the TCRdb table keeps only in-frame clones and is missing some. Among some 2.4 million clones, roughly 93% were seen once, and the ten largest hold about 0.39%. V was cut by 5 bases and J by 7 bases, with 12 bases left in between. Per germline, CDR1 MGHRA and CDR2 YSYEKL. CDR3 length equals 14 residues. Those who donated, Caucasian adults without exception, all lived in Nashville, Tennessee. As concerns this clone: Its cognate antigen is unknown.

The sequence was obtained from a young man in good health. Some clones in this sample may be carry-over from other donors' samples. Sequencing was performed on naive CD4+ T cells from PBMCs. The sample's subset: CD45RA+ positively selected. The rearrangement links TRBV4-1 to TRBJ1-6; D remains unclear. The CDR3 reads CASSDRTSNSPLHF. The CDR3 nucleotides read TGCGCCAGCAGCGACCGAACCAGCAATTCACCCCTCCACTTT.